This section outlines one T cell receptor beta chain sequence together with its context. V lost 3 bases and J 2 bases, leaving 10 bases between the germline ends. This CDR3 is 13 amino acids long. Germline assignment: CDR1 SQVTM and CDR2 ANQGSEA. Employing constant-segment primers, 5'RACE generated TCR alpha and TCR beta cDNA libraries bearing sample barcodes and UMIs. TCRdb reanalysed the 5' RACE reads using MiXCR and keeps one entry per CDR3 protein. Here the sample spans under 350,000 distinct CDR3 sequences, roughly 16% being singletons. These data originate in a study of T-cell memory formation after mild COVID-19.

The chain has TRBV29-1 and TRBJ1-1; D perhaps matches TRBD1 (6 bases). The TCR sequence derives from a young man who had mild COVID-19 (a few samples of this study predate the infection). Cell type and time point are not known. Input material: PBMCs or a T cell subset sorted from them (not recorded which). The CDR3 nucleotides read TGCAGCGTTGACCGGACAGTTAACACTGAAGCTTTCTTT. This translates into CSVDRTVNTEAFF.